Following are 10 T cell receptor beta chains from one sample sequenced in a study of blood T cell repertoires in COVID-19. The table came from immunoSEQ multiplex PCR; TCRdb's copy has only in-frame clones and leaves some out. Of hundreds of thousands of clones detected, 83% appear once; the ten largest clones hold approximately 4%. Material for sequencing was PBMCs or T cells enriched from blood (not recorded which). The receptors come from a woman in her thirties or forties who had been exposed to COVID-19.

This clone was counted a few times. CDR3 region: CASSLSGNYGYTF. For the CDR3, the DNA is TGTGCCAGCAGCCTAAGTGGTAACTATGGCTACACCTTC. The rearrangement links TRBV5-5 to TRBJ1-2, with D hard to call. The CDR3 covers 13 residues. V lost 4 bases to trimming and J lost 1 base, with 8 bases between them. The germline V gene has CDR1 SGHKS and CDR2 YYEKEE (reference sequence). Supplemented by reference TRBV5-5 and TRBJ1-2, the full variable domain reads DAGVTQSPTHLIKTRGQQVTLRCSPISGHKSVSWYQQVLGQGPQFIFQYYEKEERGRGNFPDRFSARQFPNYSSELNVNALLLGDSALYLCASSLSGNYGYTFGSGTRLTVV.

The rearrangement uses TRBV6-2 or TRBV6-3 and TRBJ2-2; tentatively, D is TRBD1 (5 bases). The CDR3 covers 16 residues. V lost 6 bases to trimming and J lost 0 bases, with 14 bases between them. Germline V gene sequence: CDR1 MNHEY, CDR2 SVGEGT. This CDR3 is CASSPRASANTGELFF. For the CDR3, the DNA is TGTGCCAGCAGCCCCAGGGCCTCCGCGAACACCGGGGAGCTGTTTTTT.

The chain employs TRBV6-5 and TRBJ1-2; perhaps TRBD1 as D (6 bases). Germline V CDR1 and CDR2: MNHEY, SVGAGI. This CDR3 has 13 amino acids. V lost 6 bases, J lost 2 bases, and 10 bases lay in between. The CDR3 spells CASSHTGNYGYTF. The CDR3 bases are TGTGCCAGCAGCCATACAGGGAACTATGGCTACACCTTC.

The chain combines TRBV11-2 with TRBJ2-7, with D possibly being TRBD1 (5 bases). From germline, CDR1 is SGHAT and CDR2 FQNNGV. CDR3 length equals 14 residues. V gave up 8 bases and J gave up 0 bases, with 14 bases separating them. The CDR3 loop is CASGLRAYSYEQYF. The CDR3 DNA sequence: TGTGCCAGCGGCCTCAGGGCGTACTCCTACGAGCAGTACTTC.

This chain uses TRBV3-1 (or the pseudogene TRBV3-2) with TRBJ1-2, with a possible D match to TRBD1 (6 bases). Germline V gene lookup returns CDR1 LGHDT and CDR2 YNNKEL (reference sequence). Trimming left V 4 bases short and J 3 bases short, with 15 bases between. The CDR3 is made up of 15 amino acids. This CDR3 reads CASSPGGGADYGYTF. In nucleotides, the CDR3 is TGTGCCAGCAGCCCAGGAGGGGGGGCGGACTATGGCTACACCTTC.

This clone was counted between two and nine times. The V gene is TRBV7-3, the J gene TRBJ1-2; D is uncertain. Germline assignment: CDR1 SGHTA and CDR2 FQGTGA. V lost 5 bases and J lost 4, with 11 bases in between. This CDR3 has 13 amino acids. The CDR3 spells CASSEPGGYGYTF. Written as DNA, the CDR3 is TGTGCCAGCAGCGAACCGGGTGGCTATGGCTACACCTTC. The full variable domain, in which reference TRBV7-3 and TRBJ1-2 provide the parts outside the CDR3, is GAGVSQTPSNKVTEKGKYVELRCDPISGHTALYWYRQSLGQGPEFLIYFQGTGAADDSGLPNDRFFAVRPEGSVSTLKIQRTERGDSAVYLCASSEPGGYGYTFGSGTRLTVV.

J is TRBJ1-1 and V is TRBV7-3; 9 bases are shared with TRBD1. V lost 1 base, J lost 0 bases, and 9 bases stayed unmatched. Germline values: CDR1 SGHTA, CDR2 FQGTGA. There are 18 residues in the CDR3. The chain's CDR3 is CASSLMGRTGVMNTEAFF. The CDR3 bases are TGTGCCAGCAGCTTAATGGGGCGGACAGGGGTAATGAACACTGAAGCTTTCTTT.

In this sample, this clone turned up once. This rearrangement joins TRBV28 to TRBJ1-2; weak D call: TRBD1 (5 bases). CDR3 length: 15 residues. Germline V CDR1 and CDR2: MDHEN, SYDVKM. V lost 7 bases and J 0 bases, leaving 15 bases between the germline ends. The CDR3 region has the DNA TGTGCCAGCACCCCGGCAGGGCGCCCTAACTATGGCTACACCTTC. As protein: CASTPAGRPNYGYTF.

The chain carries TRBV19 and TRBJ1-5, with TRBD1 identical over 10 bases. Germline V lookup: CDR1 LNHDA, CDR2 SQIVND (reference sequence). The CDR3 contains 13 residues. Trimming cost V 6 bases and J 7 bases; bases outside gene matches: 3. The DNA for the CDR3 is TGTGCCAGTAGGGGGACAGGGGAACAGCCCCAGCATTTT. Translated, it gives CASRGTGEQPQHF.

A note on this clone: Other DNA sequences within the sample encode an identical CDR3. The chain employs TRBV5-1 and TRBJ1-4, with D perhaps matching TRBD1 (5 bases). The CDR3 covers 15 residues. Germline V gene data show CDR1 as SGHRS and CDR2 as YFSETQ. V lost 3 bases, J lost 0 bases, and 9 bases lay in between. In nucleotides, the CDR3 is TGCGCCAGCAGCTCCGGGGGTGCAACTAATGAAAAACTGTTTTTT. Protein product: CASSSGGATNEKLFF. Variable domain in full (rest from reference TRBV5-1 and TRBJ1-4): KAGVTQTPRYLIKTRGQQVTLSCSPISGHRSVSWYQQTPGQGLQFLFEYFSETQRNKGNFPGRFSGRQFSNSRSEMNVSTLELGDSALYLCASSSGGATNEKLFFGSGTQLSVL.